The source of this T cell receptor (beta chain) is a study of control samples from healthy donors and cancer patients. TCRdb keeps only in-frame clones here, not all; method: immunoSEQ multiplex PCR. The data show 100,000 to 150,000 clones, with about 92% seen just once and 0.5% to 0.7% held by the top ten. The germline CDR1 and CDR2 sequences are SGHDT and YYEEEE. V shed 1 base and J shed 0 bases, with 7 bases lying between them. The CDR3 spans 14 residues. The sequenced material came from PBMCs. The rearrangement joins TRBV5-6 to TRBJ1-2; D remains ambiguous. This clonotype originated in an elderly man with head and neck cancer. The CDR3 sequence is CASSLTRTNYGYTF. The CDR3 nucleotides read TGTGCCAGCAGCTTGACACGTACTAACTATGGCTACACCTTC.